These T cell receptor beta chains were read from a single sample in a study of beta chain features in type 1 diabetes. The table came from immunoSEQ multiplex PCR; TCRdb's copy has only in-frame clones and leaves some out. The repertoire includes about 150,000 clones, around 8.5% of them detected once, and 0.55% to 0.75% sits in the top ten. Sequenced material: central memory CD4+ T cells from blood. The receptor set was obtained from a young man in good health. Both conserved end residues are part of each CDR3. D genes are given only for firm matches. The listing skips clone size in some rows; elsewhere it reads once, few, many or a size class.

TRBD2	few	TRBJ2-2	TRBV6-1	CASSGLAVGTGELFF	TGTGCCAGCAGTGGACTAGCGGTTGGGACCGGGGAGCTGTTTTTT
TRBD1	NA	TRBJ2-7	TRBV5-4	CASSTGQRSYEQYF	TGTGCCAGTTCTACGGGACAGAGATCCTACGAGCAGTACTTC
TRBD1	NA	TRBJ1-5	TRBV7-9	CASSQVQGAAIRGQPQHF	TGTGCCAGCAGCCAAGTACAGGGGGCAGCGATAAGGGGTCAGCCCCAGCATTTT
TRBD1	many	TRBJ1-2	TRBV7-2	CASSLQDRGLNYGYTF	TGTGCCAGCAGCTTGCAGGACAGGGGGCTTAACTATGGCTACACCTTC
NA	NA	TRBJ2-5	TRBV2	CASSSGTGETQYF	TGTGCCAGCAGTAGCGGCACCGGGGAGACCCAGTACTTC
NA	NA	TRBJ2-7	TRBV19	CASSIGSSYEQYF	TGTGCCAGTAGTATAGGAAGCTCTTACGAGCAGTACTTC
NA	NA	TRBJ1-1	TRBV28	CASSLFRGGDTEAFF	TGTGCCAGCAGTTTATTCAGGGGAGGGGACACTGAAGCTTTCTTT
NA	NA	TRBJ2-5	TRBV28	CASRSGSQETQYF	TGTGCCAGCAGATCCGGGTCGCAAGAGACCCAGTACTTC
NA	NA	TRBJ1-6	TRBV10-3	CASSDRNSPLHF	TGTGCCAGCAGCGACAGGAATTCACCCCTCCACTTT
NA	NA	TRBJ2-4	TRBV7-9	CASSFTSENIQYF	TGTGCCAGCAGCTTTACCTCGGAAAACATTCAGTACTTC
NA	NA	TRBJ1-1	TRBV5-1	CASTVQPRGGGRDTEAFF	TGCGCCAGCACCGTCCAACCGCGGGGCGGAGGTAGGGACACTGAAGCTTTCTTT
TRBD1	NA	TRBJ1-3	TRBV14	CASSQQGAGSGNTIYF	TGTGCCAGCAGCCAACAGGGGGCCGGCTCTGGAAACACCATATATTTT
NA	many	TRBJ1-2	TRBV29-1	CSVEGATVYGYTF	TGCAGCGTTGAAGGGGCTACGGTTTATGGCTACACCTTC
NA	few	TRBJ2-3	TRBV7-9	CASSLLGQDTDTQYF	TGTGCCAGCAGCTTACTGGGGCAAGACACAGATACGCAGTATTTT